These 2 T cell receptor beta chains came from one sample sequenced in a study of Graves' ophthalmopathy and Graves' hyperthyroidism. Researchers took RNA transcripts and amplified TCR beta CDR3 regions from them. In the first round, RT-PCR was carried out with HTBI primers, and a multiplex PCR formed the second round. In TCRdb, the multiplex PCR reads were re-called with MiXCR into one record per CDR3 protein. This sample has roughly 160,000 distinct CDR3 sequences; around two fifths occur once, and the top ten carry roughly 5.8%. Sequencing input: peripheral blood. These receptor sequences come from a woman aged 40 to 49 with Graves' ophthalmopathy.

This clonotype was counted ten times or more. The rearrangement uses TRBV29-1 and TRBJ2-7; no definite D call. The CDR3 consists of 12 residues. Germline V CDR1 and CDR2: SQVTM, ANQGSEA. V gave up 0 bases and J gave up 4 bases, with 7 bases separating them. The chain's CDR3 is CSVEDNLYEQYF. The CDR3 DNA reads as TGCAGCGTTGAAGACAACCTATACGAGCAGTACTTC.

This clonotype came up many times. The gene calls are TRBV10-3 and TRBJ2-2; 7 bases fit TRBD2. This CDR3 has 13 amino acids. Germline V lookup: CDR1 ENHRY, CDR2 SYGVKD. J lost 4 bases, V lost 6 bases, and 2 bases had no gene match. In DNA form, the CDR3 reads TGTGCCATCAGCACTAGCGCCACCGGGGAGCTGTTTTTT. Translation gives CAISTSATGELFF.